This T cell receptor beta chain was captured by sequencing in a study of T-cell reconstitution after alpha-beta-depleted transplantation in children. V lost 4 bases, J lost 7 bases, and 17 bases lay in between. The germline gives CDR1 SGHTA, CDR2 FQGNSA. The CDR3 length is 15 residues. Unique molecular identifiers were incorporated during preparation of the TCRbeta library. TCRdb passed the PCR reads through MiXCR, listing each CDR3 protein once. The data show 500,000 or so distinct CDR3 sequences, with roughly an eighth seen just once and around 15% held by the top ten. The sequences come from PBMCs, mostly from graft donor cells, collected 180 days after TCRalphabeta/CD19-depleted stem cell transplant. The chain uses TRBV7-2 and TRBJ2-1, with D perhaps TRBD2 (6 bases). The origin of this receptor is a female patient aged 2 to 10 who had a stem cell transplant for aplastic anemia, so the T cells may come from the graft donor. The CDR3 protein is CASSSSGELLNEQFF. The DNA for the CDR3 is TGTGCCAGCAGCTCGTCGGGGGAGCTCTTGAATGAGCAGTTCTTC.